Included here is one T cell receptor beta chain sequence, with context. Its binding antigen is unknown. Base qualities are not provided; no much larger clone lies one nucleotide away. This specimen belongs to a study of cytomegalovirus exposure and HLA in healthy donors listed by TCRdb under 2017. Regarding the complete study: An earlier analysis of roughly 500 of the donors reported about 260 Gb of sequence data and around 110 million unique TCR beta sequences obtained from about 179 million T cells. Roughly 300 gigabases of sequencing data and approximately 91 million unique TCR sequences made up an early release that covered several hundred HLA-typed donors. Of the approximately 400 genotyped donors, approximately 80% were placed in the genetic ancestry cluster associated with self-reported Caucasian donors. The study aimed to test whether cataloging public T cell receptors could reveal signatures of past pathogen exposure. Using immunosequencing, the study profiled T cell repertoires from fewer than 700 subjects and related those repertoires to cytomegalovirus serostatus. Besides the first cohort of more than 650 subjects, a separate validation cohort made up of roughly 120 different subjects was used. High-throughput TCR immunosequencing, statistical association of individual TCRs with disease status, and machine learning were combined to predict cytomegalovirus infection status. In a later analysis, previously published TCR beta repertoires from about 670 donors were re-analyzed and high-resolution HLA genotyping was added so that TCR occurrence patterns could be studied. The later analysis used no new phenotypic data to find candidate immune exposures, relying instead on TCR beta sequences and their occurrence across donors. To decide whether each TCR beta V gene segment behaved as functional or pseudogenic, an earlier analysis of nearly 600 of the donors relied on high-throughput TCR beta sequencing. Alongside the repertoire data, information on donor age, sex, ethnicity and CMV serostatus was compiled. In a later genetic analysis, genome-wide SNP genotypes for about 65% of the roughly 700 donors were used, and that subset was treated as a discovery cohort. Every repertoire in the discovery cohort had been generated on one and the same sequencing platform. HLA typing included class I and class II loci at four-digit resolution. Typing coverage varied by locus: roughly 620-630 donors for A, B, C, DRB1 and DQB1; more than 500 for DQA1; some 610 for DPA1; fewer than 480 for DPB1. Several DR-DQ haplotypes were treated as single units for association and clustering because of strong linkage in the cohort. Among around 400 genotyped donors of the cohort, an average of approximately 220,000 unique TCR beta nucleotide sequences was sequenced per donor, of which about 18% were non-productive. General findings and caveats noted by the study authors: Linkage disequilibrium might explain the correlated functional status among segregating V segments, but an unknown experimental factor could not be ruled out. A later genetic analysis associated a missense DCLRE1C variant with V-gene and J-gene trimming of TCR beta chains, and an independent cohort replicated the association. Most TCR sequences were observed very rarely across donors, whereas some public TCRs were present in many individuals. In a later analysis, HLA-associated TCR beta chains showed more clonal expansion and lower generation probabilities than non-associated chains that were equally common. Most CMV-associated TCR beta chains appeared to be HLA-restricted in a later analysis, and the HLA associations seemed to be driven largely by CMV exposure. According to a later analysis, parvovirus B19, influenza, CMV and Epstein-Barr virus appeared linked to several top co-occurrence clusters. Broadly in line with IMGT annotations, most TCR beta V segments showed up in productive rearrangements about 90% or about 30% of the time in an earlier analysis of 450 to 600 of the donors. A further reported finding was that TCR beta sequences accurately predicted the HLA-A and HLA-B alleles for most subjects in the first cohort. Strong co-occurrence of HLA alleles, especially DR and DQ, made assigning TCR associations to individual alleles difficult. Cytomegalovirus status was reported to be diagnosed by the classifier with high specificity and sensitivity in both the original and validation cohorts. The authors suggested that the approach could potentially be extended to other disease states and immunological phenotypes. Because HLA typing was unavailable for some donors at each locus, only the typed subset was used in association tests. The earlier analysis of approximately 560 of the donors excluded about 16 rarely observed V segments, including chromosome 9 orphons, because counts were too low. In a later analysis, TCR association rates were found to vary across HLA loci, with the most associated TCRs seen for DRB1 alleles and the fewest for HLA-C alleles. Immune exposure information for the cohort was limited to CMV serostatus. In the study, 150 to 200 TCR beta chains were listed as associated with cytomegalovirus. According to a later genetic analysis, donors in an Asian-associated ancestry cluster had fewer N-insertions in productive TCRs than the roughly 670-donor mean. Three of the identified cytomegalovirus-associated TCR beta chains were confirmed in vitro to be specific for cytomegalovirus antigens. A cluster of highly shared sequence variants was judged likely to be a technical artifact of the sequencing pipeline. The 87-base-pair reads could not distinguish some IMGT-functional V segments, including TRBV6-2 and TRBV6-3, so those segments were excluded. A later analysis associated about 16,000 TCR beta sequences with specific HLA alleles at a false discovery rate of 0.05. This cohort had only TCR beta chains sequenced, and the lack of alpha or paired-chain data limited which features could be detected. Presence/absence analyses assumed roughly uniform sequencing depth across donors, an assumption that may not hold.

In total, approximately 700 healthy bone marrow donors made up the cohort. At the time of sampling, every cohort member was nominally healthy, though immune exposures that went unrecorded were likely present. The donor was CMV seronegative and was included in the group of about 400 seronegative cohort members. A peripheral blood sample was provided by each donor, and peripheral blood mononuclear cells were used for TCR beta sequencing. Genomic DNA extraction from the blood cell samples was performed with the Qiagen DNeasy Blood Extraction Kit. Measured from the cysteine to the phenylalanine, the CDR3 is 11 residues long. Kept here is only the CDR3 DNA, which spans 33 bases and is read in frame from base 1. CDR1 and CDR2 are read off the germline V gene (reference sequence) as LNHDA and SQIVND. V was cut back by 9 bases and J by 0 bases, leaving a gap of 5 bases between them. The method behind the library was the immunoSEQ multiplex PCR assay. A mixture of 60 forward primers for TCR Vbeta segments and 13 reverse primers for TCR Jbeta segments was used in the multiplex PCR. The CDR3 region of rearranged TCR beta genes was amplified from genomic DNA with a multiplex PCR assay. On the Illumina HiSeq System, the amplified TCR beta libraries were sequenced as 87-base-pair reads. In the paper's pipeline: A later analysis tallied around 82 million unique TCR beta chains across the 650 to 750 repertoires, and 10 million to 11 million of those chains were shared by two or more donors. A nearest-neighbor algorithm error-corrected the raw reads and collapsed the reads into unique sequences, merging closely related sequences to remove PCR and sequencing errors. CDR3 sequences were aligned to IMGT reference sequences to assign V, D and J gene segments. Each retained sequence needed at least a six-nucleotide match to both a V gene segment and a J gene segment. A rearrangement counted as productive if the CDR3 had no stop codons and remained in frame with V and J, and every other rearrangement counted as non-productive. CDR3 was defined according to IMGT convention as the region running from the second conserved V-encoded cysteine to the conserved J-encoded phenylalanine. In an earlier analysis of 587 of the donors, sequences lacking an unambiguous match to a single V gene segment were excluded. An earlier analysis of a few hundred of the donors classified V segments as functional when productive rearrangements were above 56.7% and as segregating when the standard deviation between donors was above 5%. A statistical classification framework was developed to diagnose cytomegalovirus status using the catalog of TCR beta chain sequences. V and J gene assignment, in a later analysis, came from comparing TCR nucleotide sequences with IMGT/GENE-DB human TR gene sequences. Using the TCRdist pipeline, a later analysis assigned CDR3 sequences along with most-parsimonious VDJ recombination scenarios. In a later analysis, every TCR beta chain was defined by the combination of its CDR3 amino acid sequence and its V-gene family, and reads without a unique V-gene family were dropped. To address suspected cross-contamination and a sequencing artifact, a later analysis removed some 620 highly shared, low-generation-probability nucleotide sequences. In a later analysis, a clonal expansion index was calculated for each public chain from normalized within-repertoire ranks of inferred template counts. In a later analysis, generation probabilities were computed with a VDJ recombination model fitted to out-of-frame rearrangements, and the resulting probabilities were checked against IGoR. In a later analysis, TCR-TCR, TCR-HLA and TCR-CMV co-occurrence was scored with hypergeometric tests, and a repertoire-size bias correction was applied to TCR pairs. In a later analysis, false discovery rates were estimated by permuting HLA or CMV assignments 20 times. In a later analysis, co-occurring TCRs were grouped with DBSCAN, and TCRdist sequence similarity was added when clustering was performed within HLA-allele-positive subsets. Repertoires with fewer than 30,000 or more than 120,000 public chains, plus five repertoires with anomalous nucleotide sharing, were excluded from co-occurrence clustering. The source is immuneACCESS, and TCRdb retained only in-frame sequences with V and J called. Part of the clones is not carried over; for the studies checked, unresolved V genes explain less than half of this, and the remainder is unexplained. That table gives V, J and clone size, and the DNA gave D and trimming. This sample has roughly 170,000 clones in its table, and 75% to 85% of those were observed once. The ten largest clones add up to 0.65% of the sample.

Sequenced sample: PBMCs. The receptor chain draws on TRBV19 and TRBJ1-1; the D gene identity is not certain. This receptor was obtained from a boy under 18 in good health and CMV-seronegative. The bases are TGTGCCAGCCACATGAACACTGAAGCTTTCTTT. This sequence encodes CASHMNTEAFF.